Included here is one TCR beta chain sequence, with context. This record belongs to a study of blood T cell repertoires in COVID-19. Turning to the study itself: T cells, B-cell-depleted T cells, or PBMCs provided the cDNA or gDNA that served as material.

The CDR3 runs 15 residues. Trimming shortened V by 2 bases and J by 4 bases, and 12 bases separated the two germline ends. CDR1 is SSHAT, CDR2 FNYEAQ, per germline (reference sequence). Original methodology: Amplification from reference gene primers served as the basis for estimated nucleated cell counts. TCRdb's table, derived via immunoSEQ multiplex PCR, lists solely in-frame clones and lacks some. V, J and clone size are those of that table, while D and trimming were read from the DNA. The sample lists approximately 300,000 clones; roughly 90% were seen once. The receptor was derived from a man aged 18-30 years who had recovered from COVID-19. The material sequenced was peripheral blood. The chain uses TRBV7-7 and TRBJ1-3; the D is unclear. This CDR3 is CASSLNLEAGNTIYF. In DNA form, the CDR3 reads TGTGCCAGCAGCTTAAATCTTGAGGCAGGAAACACCATATATTTT.